Shown below are 14 T cell receptor beta chains from a single sample sequenced in a study of blood T cell repertoires in COVID-19. This table comes from immunoSEQ multiplex PCR, and its TCRdb copy is limited to in-frame clones, with some not included. The sample consists of 65,000 or so clones, roughly 87% of them appearing once. What was sequenced was peripheral blood. The receptors come from a human donor with acute or convalescent COVID-19. The donor label of this sample is uncertain.

This clone has only one observation. The chain joins TRBV19 to TRBJ1-6; D gene ambiguous. V was pared by 1 base and J by 7 bases, with 2 bases between. There are 12 residues in the CDR3. Germline V gene lookup returns CDR1 LNHDA and CDR2 SQIVND (reference sequence). CDR3 nucleotide sequence: TGTGCCAGTAGTATAGTAAATTCACCCCTCCACTTT. It yields the protein CASSIVNSPLHF.

The chain recombines TRBV19 with TRBJ2-6, with 8 bases that match TRBD1. The V gene's germline CDR1 is LNHDA and CDR2 SQIVND (reference sequence). This CDR3 has 18 amino acids. Trimming removed 8 bases from V and 0 bases from J; junction bases left unmatched: 12. The CDR3 reads CASGLRRDRSSGANVLTF. CDR3 coding DNA: TGTGCCAGTGGACTCCGACGGGACAGGAGCTCTGGGGCCAACGTCCTGACTTTC.

In regard to this clone: Other DNA sequences in the sample encode the same CDR3. The chain couples TRBV19 to TRBJ1-1, with TRBD1 matching over 8 bases. The CDR3 has 16 residues. Per germline, CDR1 LNHDA and CDR2 SQIVND (reference sequence). Trimming removed 5 bases from V and 0 bases from J; junction bases left unmatched: 8. The CDR3 loop is CASSALPGQVNTEAFF. As DNA, the CDR3 is TGTGCCAGTAGTGCCCTGCCGGGACAGGTGAACACTGAAGCTTTCTTT. Full variable domain (outside the CDR3, taken from reference TRBV19 and TRBJ1-1): DGGITQSPKYLFRKEGQNVTLSCEQNLNHDAMYWYRQDPGQGLRLIYYSQIVNDFQKGDIAEGYSVSREKKESFPLTVTSAQKNPTAFYLCASSALPGQVNTEAFFGQGTRLTVV.

CDR3 sequence (DNA): TGTGCCAGCCAATCAGGTATCTCCTACGAGCAGTACTTC. It yields the protein CASQSGISYEQYF. The V and J genes are TRBV6-5 and TRBJ2-7; D call uncertain. CDR3 size: 13 residues. Germline values: CDR1 MNHEY, CDR2 SVGAGI. Trimming cost V 8 bases and J 0 bases, with 11 bases left between them.

This chain connects TRBV7-2 to TRBJ1-5, with a tentative D call TRBD1 (5 bases). The germline V gene has CDR1 SGHTA and CDR2 FQGNSA. This CDR3 spans 13 amino acids. V gave up 1 base and J gave up 8 bases, with 9 bases separating them. CDR3 coding DNA: TGTGCCAGCAGCTTAGGCAGGGCGGAGCCCCAGCATTTT. As protein: CASSLGRAEPQHF.

The CDR3 DNA sequence: TGTGCCAGCAAGGGACTAGCAGACCAAGAGACCCAGTACTTC. It specifies CASKGLADQETQYF. The chain is built from TRBV7-9 and TRBJ2-5; 9 bases fit TRBD2. Per germline, CDR1 SEHNR and CDR2 FQNEAQ (reference sequence). The CDR3 spans 14 residues. V was pared by 7 bases and J by 0 bases, with 3 bases of the junction left unmatched.

This CDR3 reads CASSAQTSGQETQYF. Written as DNA, the CDR3 is TGTGCCAGCAGTGCACAAACTAGCGGCCAAGAGACCCAGTACTTC. This sequence joins TRBV2 and TRBJ2-5; 8 positions match TRBD2. The CDR3 extends over 15 amino acids. Germline lookup yields CDR1 SNHLY and CDR2 FYNNEI. With 4 bases clipped from V and 1 base from J, the junction kept 5 bases outside the gene matches.

The V and J genes are TRBV7-8 and TRBJ2-5; D may be TRBD2 (5 bases). Germline CDR1 and CDR2: SGHVS and FQNEAQ. CDR3 length: 14 amino acids. Trimming cost V 3 bases and J 0 bases, with 8 bases left between them. The CDR3 nucleotides are TGTGCCAGCAGCTTCAGGACTTACCAAGAGACCCAGTACTTC. It specifies CASSFRTYQETQYF.

The chain is built from TRBV6-1 and TRBJ2-5; 11 bases match TRBD2. Germline V lookup: CDR1 MNHNS, CDR2 SASEGT. CDR3 size: 16 residues. V lost 4 bases, J lost 5 bases, and 9 bases stayed unmatched. This CDR3 reads CASSARLAGLRETQYF. For the CDR3, the DNA is TGTGCCAGCAGTGCCAGACTAGCGGGGCTCCGGGAGACCCAGTACTTC.

This clone was seen only once. V gene TRBV5-1 combines with J gene TRBJ2-1; no firm D call. Germline V gene data show CDR1 as SGHRS and CDR2 as YFSETQ. The CDR3 is 11 amino acids. V was clipped by 1 base and J by 10 bases, with 6 bases between them. The CDR3 protein is CASSLFVEQFF. CDR3 nucleotide sequence: TGCGCCAGCAGCTTGTTCGTGGAGCAGTTCTTC. The full variable domain, with the rest looked up from reference TRBV5-1 and TRBJ2-1, is KAGVTQTPRYLIKTRGQQVTLSCSPISGHRSVSWYQQTPGQGLQFLFEYFSETQRNKGNFPGRFSGRQFSNSRSEMNVSTLELGDSALYLCASSLFVEQFFGPGTRLTVL.

CDR3 protein: CAISESGGQITEAFF. DNA of the CDR3: TGTGCCATCAGTGAGTCGGGGGGACAGATCACTGAAGCTTTCTTT. The chain uses TRBV10-3 and TRBJ1-1, with 7 bases aligning to TRBD1. Trimming removed 0 bases from V and 4 bases from J; junction bases left unmatched: 5. Germline V lookup: CDR1 ENHRY, CDR2 SYGVKD. This CDR3 is 15 amino acids long.

V gene TRBV28 combines with J gene TRBJ2-1; 7 bases fit TRBD2. Germline trimming cut 5 bases from V and 0 bases from J; bases unmatched to any gene: 4. This CDR3 region has 15 residues. CDR1 and CDR2 (germline): MDHEN, SYDVKM. The CDR3, as DNA: TGTGCCAGCAGTGCTCGGGACTACTCCTACAATGAGCAGTTCTTC. Translating gives CASSARDYSYNEQFF.

J is TRBJ2-3 and V is TRBV11-2, with 9 bases fitting TRBD2. This CDR3 region has 17 residues. V was clipped by 5 bases and J by 0 bases; unmatched bases: 9. From germline, CDR1 is SGHAT and CDR2 FQNNGV. CDR3 sequence (DNA): TGTGCCAGCAGCAGGCGCGTTAGCGGGGGTAGCACAGATACGCAGTATTTT. Amino acids: CASSRRVSGGSTDTQYF.

The chain links TRBV27 to TRBJ2-2, with no clear D. Trimming removed 2 bases from V and 1 base from J, with 11 bases in between. The CDR3 totals 16 residues. The germline V gene encodes CDR1 MNHEY and CDR2 SMNVEV (reference sequence). CDR3 in amino acids: CASSLKLQQNTGELFF. CDR3 in DNA: TGTGCCAGCAGTTTAAAACTACAACAGAACACCGGGGAGCTGTTTTTT.